This entry features one T cell receptor beta chain sequence. Its antigen is not known. This sample stems from a study of response to subunit inactivated influenza vaccine. General study points: Authors suggested few new T cells are recruited by each seasonal influenza vaccination.

CDR1 and CDR2 (germline): SNHLY, FYNNEI. There are 17 residues in the CDR3. V lost 2 bases, J lost 0 bases, and 14 bases lay in between. TCRdb re-called the RT-PCR reads with MiXCR, one entry per CDR3 protein. The sample lists roughly 700,000 distinct CDR3 sequences, 11% to 15% seen once, with around 7.3% in the top ten. The V and J genes are TRBV2 and TRBJ2-1; D remains ambiguous. The material sequenced was PBMCs from blood, taken 14 to 15 days before vaccination. This receptor was obtained from a man in his forties or fifties who received an inactivated influenza vaccine. The CDR3 loop reads CASSETFYPSSYNEQFF. The CDR3 bases are TGTGCCAGCAGTGAAACGTTCTACCCAAGCTCCTACAATGAGCAGTTCTTC.